This T cell receptor (beta chain) was sequenced for a study of patients and donors after allogeneic stem cell transplantation. TCRdb used MiXCR to reprocess the RT-PCR reads, holding one entry per CDR3 protein. The sample holds hundreds of thousands of distinct CDR3 sequences; 16% are singletons and the top ten take roughly 7%. Germline lookup yields CDR1 LGHDT and CDR2 YNNKEL (reference sequence). This CDR3 has 12 residues. The V end lost 4 bases, the J end lost 10 bases, and 11 bases lay between the germline ends. The clonotype comes from a human donor who was either an allogeneic HSCT recipient or a stem cell or donor lymphocyte infusion donor (not recorded which). It is not recorded whose cells these are; they may come from a transplant donor. Sample: blood, either unsorted or a sorted T cell fraction (not recorded which). The chain combines TRBV3-1 with TRBJ2-4; the D is unclear. CDR3 coding DNA: TGTGCCAGCAGCCCCACAGATAATATTCAGTACTTC. It translates to CASSPTDNIQYF.